The clone carrying this T cell receptor (beta chain) was counted once. The data were obtained in a study of T cell changes during pregnancy in multiple sclerosis. Sequencing used immunoSEQ multiplex PCR; TCRdb keeps in-frame clones, though not all of them. The repertoire holds under 50,000 clones, with roughly 94% as singletons. Trimming took 3 bases from V and 6 from J, leaving 5 bases between them. Germline CDR1 is WSHSY and CDR2 is SAAADI. CDR3 size: 12 residues. This sequence joins TRBV10-2 and TRBJ2-2, with D unclear. The receptor's source is a female donor with multiple sclerosis, enrolled in a pregnancy study. Sequencing was performed on CD8+ T cells from peripheral blood mononuclear cells, taken in the first trimester of pregnancy. The CDR3 region is CASSDDSGELFF. The CDR3 DNA sequence: TGCGCCAGCAGTGATGACTCCGGGGAGCTGTTTTTT.